The 21 T cell receptor beta chains in this list originate from one sample, sequenced in a study of blood T cell repertoires in COVID-19. The repertoire was sequenced with immunoSEQ multiplex PCR; TCRdb's copy has only in-frame clones and lacks some. There are 380,000 or so clones in the sample; roughly 86% occur only once, and approximately 1.3% lies in the top ten. Material: PBMCs or T cells enriched from blood (not recorded which). Source of these receptors: a man younger than 45 who had recovered from COVID-19.

The CDR3 spells CASSERQGFGINTEAFF. The CDR3 DNA sequence: TGCGCCAGCAGTGAGCGCCAGGGGTTCGGGATAAACACTGAAGCTTTCTTT. This chain links TRBV10-1 with TRBJ1-1, with D perhaps matching TRBD1 (6 bases). V was shortened by 2 bases and J by 2 bases, with 18 bases between the two germline ends. From germline, CDR1 is WNHNN and CDR2 SYGVQD (reference sequence). The CDR3 spans 17 residues.

This chain uses TRBV7-9 with TRBJ1-4; D not certain. From germline, CDR1 is SEHNR and CDR2 FQNEAQ (reference sequence). Trimming removed 2 bases at V and 5 bases at J, with 15 bases between. The CDR3 consists of 16 residues. In DNA form, the CDR3 reads TGTGCCAGCAGCTTATACGGTCATTCCGAGAATGAAAAACTGTTTTTT. This codes for CASSLYGHSENEKLFF.

The chain's CDR3 is CASSPPKRPTRDEQYF. DNA of the CDR3: TGTGCCAGCAGCCCACCCAAACGTCCGACACGAGACGAGCAGTACTTC. The genes are TRBV21-1 and TRBJ2-7; TRBD1, the table's D call, lacks a check against the DNA. TRBV21-1 has pseudogene status. The CDR3 extends over 16 amino acids.

The chain combines TRBV11-2 with TRBJ2-7; D possibly corresponds to TRBD1 (5 bases). Germline assignment: CDR1 SGHAT and CDR2 FQNNGV. This CDR3 comprises 17 residues. Trimming shortened V by 3 bases and J by 0 bases, and 18 bases separated the two germline ends. The CDR3 DNA is TGTGCCAGCAGCTTCACGGAAGGGGTTCTCTACTCCTACGAGCAGTACTTC. Protein: CASSFTEGVLYSYEQYF.

A note on this clone: Different DNA sequences within this sample yield the same CDR3. This chain links TRBV7-9 with TRBJ1-1, with 12 positions matching TRBD1. CDR3 length: 16 residues. CDR1 and CDR2 from the germline V gene are SEHNR and FQNEAQ (reference sequence). V trimming: 5 bases; J trimming: 0 bases; junction bases outside the gene matches: 4. CDR3 DNA sequence: TGTGCCAGCAGCCTGGGACAGGGGGCCGTGAACACTGAAGCTTTCTTT. It yields the protein CASSLGQGAVNTEAFF.

The chain couples TRBV9 to TRBJ2-7; 8 bases are shared with TRBD2. The V gene's germline CDR1 is SGDLS and CDR2 YYNGEE. The CDR3 is made up of 15 amino acids. The junction had 5 bases not matched to a gene; V was cut back by 0 bases and J by 3 bases. The chain's CDR3 is CASSVESGGNYEQYF. Written as DNA, the CDR3 is TGTGCCAGCAGCGTAGAGTCGGGGGGGAACTACGAGCAGTACTTC.

This chain joins TRBV7-9 and TRBJ2-5; 11 bases fit TRBD2. Trimming cost V 1 base and J 4 bases; bases outside gene matches: 8. CDR3 length: 17 amino acids. In germline, CDR1 is SEHNR, CDR2 FQNEAQ (reference sequence). The CDR3 DNA reads as TGTGCCAGCAGCTTAGGCCTAGCGGGGGGTCCAGGAGAGACCCAGTACTTC. This codes for CASSLGLAGGPGETQYF.

This clone was seen a few times. This sequence joins TRBV19 and TRBJ1-1, with 7 bases matching TRBD1. This CDR3 contains 15 residues. Germline-derived CDR1 and CDR2 are LNHDA and SQIVND (reference sequence). The junction had 11 bases not matched to a gene; V was cut back by 5 bases and J by 5 bases. The CDR3 is CASSGFDRAGTEAFF. CDR3 coding DNA: TGTGCCAGTAGTGGGTTCGACAGGGCAGGGACTGAAGCTTTCTTT.

This sequence joins TRBV30 and TRBJ1-2; 8 nucleotides agree with TRBD1. The CDR3 runs to 13 residues. V gave up 5 bases and J gave up 1 base; unmatched junction bases: 3. Germline-derived CDR1 and CDR2 are GTSNPN and SVGIG (reference sequence). The CDR3 sequence: CAWGQGINYGYTF. The CDR3 DNA reads TGTGCCTGGGGACAGGGAATTAACTATGGCTACACCTTC.

The chain recombines TRBV6-1 with TRBJ1-5; a possible D gene is TRBD1 (5 bases). V was cut by 1 base and J by 7 bases, with 11 bases left in between. Germline CDR1 reads MNHNS; CDR2 reads SASEGT. The CDR3 length is 14 residues. CDR3: CASSEGQGLQPQHF. CDR3 nucleotide sequence: TGTGCCAGCAGTGAAGGGCAGGGACTCCAGCCCCAGCATTTT.

The V and J genes are TRBV27 and TRBJ1-1; D uncertain. Trimming left V 6 bases short and J 1 base short, with 9 bases between. Per germline, CDR1 MNHEY and CDR2 SMNVEV (reference sequence). This CDR3 has 13 amino acids. CDR3 nucleotides: TGTGCCAGCAGGAGGCAGCCGAACACTGAAGCTTTCTTT. Protein: CASRRQPNTEAFF.

The CDR3 DNA follows: TGTGCCAGCAGCGAACAGGGGAACTATGGCTACACCTTC. Translated, it gives CASSEQGNYGYTF. The rearrangement uses TRBV5-6 and TRBJ1-2, with TRBD1 matching 7 bases. The CDR3 consists of 13 residues. J lost 2 bases, V lost 4 bases, and 2 bases had no gene match. Looked up from germline, CDR1 is SGHDT and CDR2 is YYEEEE.

This clone has just one count. Other DNA sequences of this sample code for an identical CDR3. The CDR3: CASRGPGSSYEQYF. The CDR3 DNA reads as TGTGCCTCACGCGGGCCTGGAAGCTCCTACGAGCAGTACTTC. The rearrangement uses TRBV25-1 and TRBJ2-7, with a tentative D call TRBD2 (5 bases). The V end was cut by 11 bases, the J end by 0 bases, with 17 bases between. This CDR3 has 14 residues. Germline V gives CDR1 MGHDK, CDR2 SYGVNS.

In DNA, the CDR3 is TGTGCCAGCAGCGCGGGGCCGTTCGCTACGCAGTATTTT. Its protein product is CASSAGPFATQYF. The V call is TRBV6-4, the J call TRBJ2-3, with D possibly matching TRBD2 (6 bases). Germline loops: CDR1 MRHNA, CDR2 SNTAGT. V was shortened by 6 bases and J by 8 bases, with 15 bases between the two germline ends. This CDR3 spans 13 amino acids.

This chain uses TRBV2 with TRBJ2-4; a possible D gene is TRBD1 (6 bases). Trimming removed 5 bases at V and 8 bases at J, with 22 bases between. CDR1 SNHLY and CDR2 FYNNEI come from the germline V gene. The CDR3 has 16 residues. The CDR3 coding sequence is TGTGCCAGCAGTTTGCAGGGGTTGGGAGCGGTTGACATTCAGTACTTC. Amino acid sequence: CASSLQGLGAVDIQYF.

The table lists this clone with a count of one. V is TRBV21-1 and J is TRBJ2-3; the tabulated D call, TRBD2, remains unverified against the DNA. TRBV21-1 is annotated as a pseudogene. The CDR3 sequence is 16 residues long. This CDR3 reads CASSKVPTSSLGTQYF. For the CDR3, the DNA is TGTGCCAGCAGCAAAGTTCCGACTAGCTCCTTAGGTACGCAGTATTTT.

The chain links TRBV19 to TRBJ1-4; 9 bases line up with TRBD1. J gave up 7 bases and V 8 bases, and 11 bases lay outside the gene matches. The CDR3 contains 15 residues. Germline V CDR1 and CDR2: LNHDA, SQIVND (reference sequence). DNA of the CDR3: TGTGCCAGTGGAAGCCCAGGGACAGGGAGTGAAAAACTGTTTTTT. Its translation: CASGSPGTGSEKLFF.

The chain links TRBV7-9 to TRBJ1-3; 12 nucleotides match TRBD1. The CDR3 has 17 residues. V was pared by 5 bases and J by 2 bases, with 7 bases of the junction left unmatched. Germline CDR1 reads SEHNR; CDR2 reads FQNEAQ (reference sequence). The CDR3 DNA is TGTGCCAGCAGCCCGGGGGGACAGGGGGCAACTGGAAACACCATATATTTT. Its translation: CASSPGGQGATGNTIYF.

The rearrangement uses TRBV5-4 and TRBJ1-2, with a tentative D call TRBD1 (6 bases). The V gene's germline CDR1 is SGHNT and CDR2 YYREEE (reference sequence). The ends were cut back, 5 bases at V and 2 bases at J, with 10 bases in the middle. The CDR3 spans 13 residues. The CDR3 bases are TGTGCCAGCAGTAACAGGGAAAACTATGGCTACACCTTC. It is translated as CASSNRENYGYTF.

This clone was seen a single time. This chain joins TRBV9 and TRBJ1-1; no clear D gene. The CDR3 is made up of 14 amino acids. The V gene's germline CDR1 is SGDLS and CDR2 YYNGEE. The V end was cut by 4 bases, the J end by 2 bases, with 12 bases between. The CDR3 reads CASSPEPRNTEAFF. DNA for the CDR3: TGTGCCAGCAGCCCCGAACCGAGAAACACTGAAGCTTTCTTT.

This clone was detected only once. The chain employs TRBV12-5 and TRBJ1-1; D call uncertain. The length of the CDR3 is 15 residues. V lost 1 base, J lost 0 bases, and 9 bases lay in between. Germline lookup yields CDR1 LGHNT and CDR2 FRNRAP. CDR3 coding DNA: TGTGCTAGTGGTTTGGGAATTCCAGTGAACACTGAAGCTTTCTTT. Translating gives CASGLGIPVNTEAFF.